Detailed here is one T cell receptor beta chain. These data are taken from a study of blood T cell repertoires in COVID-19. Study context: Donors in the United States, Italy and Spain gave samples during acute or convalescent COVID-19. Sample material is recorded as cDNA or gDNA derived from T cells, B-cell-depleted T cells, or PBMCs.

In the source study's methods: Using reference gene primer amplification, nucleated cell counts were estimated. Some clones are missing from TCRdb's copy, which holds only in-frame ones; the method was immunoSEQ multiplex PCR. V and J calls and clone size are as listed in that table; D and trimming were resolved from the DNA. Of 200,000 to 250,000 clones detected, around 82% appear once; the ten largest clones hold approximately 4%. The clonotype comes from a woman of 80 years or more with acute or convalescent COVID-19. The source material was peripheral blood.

In nucleotides, the CDR3 is TGTGCCAGCAGCCCGAGGACAGCGCGAATGAACACTGAAGCTTTCTTT. Its translation is CASSPRTARMNTEAFF. The J gene is TRBJ1-1, the V gene TRBV7-2, with a possible D match to TRBD1 (6 bases). The CDR3 is made up of 16 amino acids. V was pared by 5 bases and J by 0 bases, with 16 bases between. CDR1 is SGHTA and CDR2 is FQGNSA in the germline V gene.